These 32 T cell receptor beta chains share one sample of origin, sequenced in a study of blood T cell repertoires in COVID-19. Repertoires were generated with immunoSEQ multiplex PCR, while TCRdb's copy carries only in-frame clones and drops some. The sample shows a few hundred thousand clones, 85% to 90% of them seen only once. The material sequenced was peripheral blood. The receptor source for this set is a woman aged 45 to 65 with acute or convalescent COVID-19.

The V and J genes are TRBV10-3 and TRBJ2-1, with 8 positions matching TRBD1. Per germline, CDR1 ENHRY and CDR2 SYGVKD. J was trimmed by 5 bases and V by 8 bases; bases with no gene match: 8. The CDR3 extends over 14 amino acids. The CDR3 loop is CAILRQGRDNEQFF. The CDR3 nucleotides are TGTGCCATCCTGCGACAGGGGCGAGACAATGAGCAGTTCTTC.

The chain carries TRBV5-1 and TRBJ2-2; the match to TRBD2 covers 11 bases. This CDR3 region has 16 residues. The J segment lost 7 bases and the V segment lost 4 bases, leaving 9 bases of the junction unmatched. Germline values: CDR1 SGHRS, CDR2 YFSETQ. Written as DNA, the CDR3 is TGCGCCAGCAGCCCTGTAGCGGGAGGGCCCGGCGGGGAGCTGTTTTTT. Its protein product is CASSPVAGGPGGELFF.

The chain joins TRBV7-8 to TRBJ2-7; 7 bases match TRBD1. CDR1 and CDR2 from the germline V gene are SGHVS and FQNEAQ. J gave up 2 bases and V 5 bases, and 6 bases lay outside the gene matches. This CDR3 region has 14 residues. For the CDR3, the DNA is TGTGCCAGCAGCACCTCCGGGACAGCCTACGAGCAGTACTTC. It encodes CASSTSGTAYEQYF. The whole variable domain, filled in from reference TRBV7-8 and TRBJ2-7, reads GAGVSQSPRYKVAKRGQDVALRCDPISGHVSLFWYQQALGQGPEFLTYFQNEAQLDKSGLPSDRFFAERPEGSVSTLKIQRTQQEDSAVYLCASSTSGTAYEQYFGPGTRLTVT.

The chain links TRBV6-2 or TRBV6-3 to TRBJ1-5; the D gene is possibly TRBD1 (6 bases). CDR3 length equals 15 residues. V was trimmed by 5 bases and J by 5 bases, leaving 16 bases between them. Germline CDR1 MNHEY, CDR2 SVGEGT. Written as DNA, the CDR3 is TGTGCCAGCAGTCGAACAGGGTCGGGTGATCAGCCCCAGCATTTT. Encoded protein: CASSRTGSGDQPQHF.

V usage is TRBV5-1 and J usage is TRBJ2-3; D remains unclear. Germline V gives CDR1 SGHRS, CDR2 YFSETQ. V lost 0 bases and J 7 bases, leaving 6 bases between the germline ends. CDR3 length: 12 amino acids. The CDR3 DNA reads TGCGCCAGCAGCTTGGAGAGAAATACGCAGTATTTT. Its translation: CASSLERNTQYF.

The J gene is TRBJ1-2, the V gene TRBV27; no definite D call. Germline V gene data show CDR1 as MNHEY and CDR2 as SMNVEV (reference sequence). The CDR3 runs 13 residues. V shed 5 bases and J shed 2 bases, with 9 bases lying between them. The CDR3 protein is CASSPTMNYGYTF. The CDR3 nucleotides read TGTGCCAGCAGTCCGACAATGAACTATGGCTACACCTTC.

The chain combines TRBV3-1 (or the pseudogene TRBV3-2) with TRBJ2-1; the match to TRBD2 covers 7 bases. The CDR3 spans 16 residues. V trimming: 1 base; J trimming: 5 bases; junction bases outside the gene matches: 8. CDR1 and CDR2 (germline): LGHDT, YNNKEL (reference sequence). The CDR3 nucleotides read TGTGCCAGCAGCCAAGTACTTGGGGCGGGGGACAATGAGCAGTTCTTC. Protein product: CASSQVLGAGDNEQFF.

This clone has a handful of counts. The chain is built from TRBV9 and TRBJ2-1, with 8 bases fitting TRBD2. This CDR3 has 15 residues. The J segment lost 4 bases and the V segment lost 4 bases, leaving 7 bases of the junction unmatched. Germline lookup yields CDR1 SGDLS and CDR2 YYNGEE. The CDR3 loop reads CASSPTSGAYNEQFF. DNA of the CDR3: TGTGCCAGCAGCCCCACTAGCGGAGCTTACAATGAGCAGTTCTTC.

The chain is built from TRBV27 and TRBJ1-6; 8 bases align to TRBD1. CDR1 and CDR2 from the germline V gene are MNHEY and SMNVEV (reference sequence). The length of the CDR3 is 15 residues. V lost 3 bases to trimming and J lost 7 bases; unmatched junction nucleotides: 5. The DNA for the CDR3 is TGTGCCAGCAGTTTCCGGACAGGGAGGAATTCACCCCTCCACTTT. Its protein is CASSFRTGRNSPLHF.

This chain uses TRBV10-3 with TRBJ2-5; D may be TRBD2 (6 bases). The germline V gene has CDR1 ENHRY and CDR2 SYGVKD. This CDR3 is built from 14 residues. Between the trimmed V and J ends, which lost 2 bases and 4 bases, there was a span of 11 bases. CDR3 loop: CAISEGDFGETQYF. The DNA for the CDR3 is TGTGCCATCAGTGAGGGGGACTTTGGAGAGACCCAGTACTTC.

The chain combines TRBV4-3 with TRBJ2-1; TRBD2 agrees at 10 bases. CDR3 length equals 16 residues. After removal of 4 bases from V and 9 bases from J, the junction contained 12 bases not matched to a gene. CDR1 is LGHNA, CDR2 YSLEER, per germline. As DNA, the CDR3 is TGCGCCAGCAGCCCCTGGACTAGCGGAGGAGGGGCTGAGCAGTTCTTC. It yields the protein CASSPWTSGGGAEQFF.

This clone showed up just a few times. The chain links TRBV4-1 to TRBJ2-3, with 8 bases aligning to TRBD2. Per germline, CDR1 MGHRA and CDR2 YSYEKL. V trimming: 2 bases; J trimming: 2 bases; junction bases outside the gene matches: 9. The CDR3 is 17 amino acids. The CDR3 loop reads CASSQPPASGFTDTQYF. The CDR3 bases are TGCGCCAGCAGCCAACCCCCGGCTAGCGGGTTCACAGATACGCAGTATTTT.

J is TRBJ2-2 and V is TRBV29-1, with TRBD1 identical over 10 bases. Losses at the gene ends were 6 bases for V and 4 bases for J; bases not matched to a gene: 2. CDR1 is SQVTM and CDR2 is ANQGSEA in the germline V gene. The CDR3 covers 13 residues. CDR3 in DNA: TGCAGCGTCTGGGACAGGGGCACCGGGGAGCTGTTTTTT. This encodes CSVWDRGTGELFF.

This chain uses TRBV13 with TRBJ2-7, with 7 bases identical to TRBD1. CDR1 and CDR2 (germline): PRHDT, FYEKMQ (reference sequence). The CDR3 is 18 residues long. V trimming: 6 bases; J trimming: 0 bases; junction bases outside the gene matches: 17. This CDR3 is CASSVEGARITSSYEQYF. CDR3 bases: TGTGCCAGCAGTGTAGAGGGGGCGAGGATTACGAGCTCCTACGAGCAGTACTTC.

V and J are TRBV30 and TRBJ2-3, with a weak D call TRBD2 (6 bases). V was shortened by 5 bases and J by 7 bases, with 7 bases between the two germline ends. Germline loops: CDR1 GTSNPN, CDR2 SVGIG (reference sequence). The CDR3 covers 10 residues. The CDR3 DNA reads as TGTGCCTGGGGGACTTATACGCAGTATTTT. Its translation: CAWGTYTQYF.

This clone occurred a few times. The V and J genes are TRBV7-8 and TRBJ1-1, with 7 bases matching TRBD1. J was trimmed by 0 bases and V by 0 bases; bases with no gene match: 4. Germline V gene sequence: CDR1 SGHVS, CDR2 FQNEAQ. CDR3 length equals 16 residues. The CDR3 region is CASSLAPTGMNTEAFF. The CDR3 coding sequence is TGTGCCAGCAGCTTAGCCCCGACAGGGATGAACACTGAAGCTTTCTTT. The variable domain in full, completed from reference TRBV7-8 and TRBJ1-1, reads GAGVSQSPRYKVAKRGQDVALRCDPISGHVSLFWYQQALGQGPEFLTYFQNEAQLDKSGLPSDRFFAERPEGSVSTLKIQRTQQEDSAVYLCASSLAPTGMNTEAFFGQGTRLTVV.

V and J are TRBV5-1 and TRBJ2-3; 9 positions match TRBD2. Per the germline V gene, CDR1 is SGHRS and CDR2 is YFSETQ. V lost 0 bases, J lost 4 bases, and 18 bases stayed unmatched. The CDR3 consists of 20 residues. The CDR3 nucleotides read TGCGCCAGCAGCTTGGCCCCTTGGCGGGGGGGCCTCTTGGCTCCAGATACGCAGTATTTT. It codes for CASSLAPWRGGLLAPDTQYF.

The V and J genes are TRBV7-2 and TRBJ2-7; D not resolved. In germline, CDR1 is SGHTA, CDR2 FQGNSA. The CDR3 consists of 11 residues. V lost 2 bases and J 5 bases, leaving 4 bases between the germline ends. This CDR3 reads CASSLINEQYF. The CDR3 DNA reads TGTGCCAGCAGCTTAATTAACGAGCAGTACTTC.

The V gene is TRBV3-1 (or the pseudogene TRBV3-2), the J gene TRBJ1-1, with a tentative D call TRBD1 (6 bases). V lost 4 bases and J lost 0, with 9 bases in between. CDR3 length: 14 amino acids. Germline V CDR1 and CDR2: LGHDT, YNNKEL (reference sequence). In nucleotides, the CDR3 is TGTGCCAGCAGCCGGACAGCGATGAACACTGAAGCTTTCTTT. Encoded protein: CASSRTAMNTEAFF.

Note on this clone: Relative to the germline gene, one junction end is altered; a read error may explain this. The genes are TRBV10-1 and TRBJ2-3; possible D gene TRBD2, 6 bases. CDR1 and CDR2 (germline): WNHNN, SYGVQD (reference sequence). This CDR3 has 16 amino acids. CDR3 loop: CASSESSGRVTDTKYF. As DNA, the CDR3 is TGCGCCAGCAGTGAGTCTAGCGGCAGAGTCACAGATACGAAGTATTTT.

J is TRBJ1-6 and V is TRBV7-9; possible D gene TRBD1, 6 bases. This CDR3 has 18 amino acids. Looked up from germline, CDR1 is SEHNR and CDR2 is FQNEAQ (reference sequence). V was trimmed by 5 bases and J by 7 bases, leaving 24 bases between them. The CDR3 DNA sequence: TGTGCCAGCAGCCCACGGGACAATCTCTTCTCAGGAAATTCACCCCTCCACTTT. This gives the protein CASSPRDNLFSGNSPLHF.

V gene TRBV5-8 combines with J gene TRBJ2-7; 7 nucleotides agree with TRBD1. Per germline, CDR1 SGHTS and CDR2 YDEGEE. With 0 bases clipped from V and 2 bases from J, the junction kept 5 bases outside the gene matches. This CDR3 spans 15 amino acids. This chain's CDR3 is CASSLGQGVAYEQYF. The CDR3 DNA reads as TGTGCCAGCAGCTTGGGCCAGGGGGTGGCCTACGAGCAGTACTTC.

This clone was seen a single time. The V and J genes are TRBV4-3 and TRBJ2-1; TRBD2 agrees at 8 bases. The J segment lost 4 bases and the V segment lost 5 bases, leaving 7 bases of the junction unmatched. Looked up from germline, CDR1 is LGHNA and CDR2 is YSLEER. The CDR3 contains 15 residues. The CDR3 DNA is TGCGCCAGCAGCTCAGGACTAGCAGATTACAATGAGCAGTTCTTC. This gives the protein CASSSGLADYNEQFF.

The chain employs TRBV12-3 or TRBV12-4 and TRBJ1-2, with D tentatively TRBD1 (5 bases). The CDR3 loop spans 12 amino acids. V lost 7 bases, J lost 6 bases, and 12 bases lay in between. The CDR3 spells CASTPDRHGYTF. The CDR3 nucleotides are TGTGCCAGCACCCCAGACAGACATGGCTACACCTTC.

This clone is a singleton in its sample. This chain uses TRBV2 with TRBJ2-5; 7 positions match TRBD1. The CDR3 has 14 residues. CDR1 and CDR2 from the germline V gene are SNHLY and FYNNEI. V gave up 6 bases and J gave up 5 bases; unmatched junction bases: 9. CDR3 loop: CASRTSGGRETQYF. The CDR3 DNA reads TGTGCCAGCAGGACCTCAGGGGGTCGGGAGACCCAGTACTTC.

This chain links TRBV13 with TRBJ2-2; 12 bases are shared with TRBD1. The junction had 12 bases not matched to a gene; V was cut back by 5 bases and J by 8 bases. Per germline, CDR1 PRHDT and CDR2 FYEKMQ (reference sequence). The CDR3 length is 17 residues. The CDR3 region has the DNA TGTGCCAGCAGCGCCACCGGGACAGGGGGCGGTAGGGGGGAGCTGTTTTTT. Residues: CASSATGTGGGRGELFF.

The chain carries TRBV19 and TRBJ1-2, with unresolved D. There are 16 residues in the CDR3. CDR1 is LNHDA and CDR2 is SQIVND in the germline V gene (reference sequence). V lost 4 bases and J lost 6, with 21 bases in between. CDR3: CASSTRTPAGENGYTF. CDR3 nucleotide sequence: TGTGCCAGTAGTACCAGGACTCCCGCGGGCGAGAATGGCTACACCTTC.

This chain uses TRBV10-3 with TRBJ2-3; TRBD2 matches 8 bases. Germline V lookup: CDR1 ENHRY, CDR2 SYGVKD. V trimming: 11 bases; J trimming: 6 bases; junction bases outside the gene matches: 10. This CDR3 contains 13 residues. Here the CDR3 reads CASTGGPEDTQYF. The CDR3 DNA is TGTGCCTCTACGGGAGGGCCCGAGGATACGCAGTATTTT.

The chain links TRBV19 to TRBJ1-5; maybe TRBD1 (5 bases). Germline assignment: CDR1 LNHDA and CDR2 SQIVND (reference sequence). Trimming took off 7 bases at V and 5 bases at J, with 12 bases between the two ends. This CDR3 is built from 13 residues. The CDR3 here is CASTQGGDQPQHF. CDR3 DNA: TGTGCCAGTACTCAGGGTGGGGATCAGCCCCAGCATTTT.

This chain links TRBV30 with TRBJ1-2; D may be TRBD1 (5 bases). Germline lookup yields CDR1 GTSNPN and CDR2 SVGIG (reference sequence). Trimming removed 0 bases from V and 6 bases from J, with 8 bases in between. This CDR3 contains 12 residues. DNA of the CDR3: TGTGCCTGGAGTGTAGTCAGGGATGGCTACACCTTC. It yields the protein CAWSVVRDGYTF. The full variable domain, completed using reference TRBV30 and TRBJ1-2, is SQTIHQWPATLVQPVGSPLSLECTVEGTSNPNLYWYRQAAGRGLQLLFYSVGIGQISSEVPQNLSASRPQDRQFILSSKKLLLSDSGFYLCAWSVVRDGYTFGSGTRLTVV.

The genes are TRBV5-1 and TRBJ1-1; D may be TRBD1 (5 bases). CDR3 length equals 14 residues. From germline, CDR1 is SGHRS and CDR2 YFSETQ. The V gene lost 4 bases and the J gene lost 0 bases, with 10 bases spanning the gap. The CDR3 bases are TGCGCCAGCAGCGGGGGGACGGTGAACACTGAAGCTTTCTTT. It encodes CASSGGTVNTEAFF.

This clone was picked up one time. The J gene is TRBJ2-7, the V gene TRBV30; 10 positions agree with TRBD2. The CDR3 loop spans 14 amino acids. Germline V gene data show CDR1 as GTSNPN and CDR2 as SVGIG (reference sequence). Germline trimming cut 2 bases from V and 1 base from J; bases unmatched to any gene: 2. The chain's CDR3 is CAWSRTSGSYEQYF. Written as DNA, the CDR3 is TGTGCCTGGAGTCGGACTAGCGGATCCTACGAGCAGTACTTC.